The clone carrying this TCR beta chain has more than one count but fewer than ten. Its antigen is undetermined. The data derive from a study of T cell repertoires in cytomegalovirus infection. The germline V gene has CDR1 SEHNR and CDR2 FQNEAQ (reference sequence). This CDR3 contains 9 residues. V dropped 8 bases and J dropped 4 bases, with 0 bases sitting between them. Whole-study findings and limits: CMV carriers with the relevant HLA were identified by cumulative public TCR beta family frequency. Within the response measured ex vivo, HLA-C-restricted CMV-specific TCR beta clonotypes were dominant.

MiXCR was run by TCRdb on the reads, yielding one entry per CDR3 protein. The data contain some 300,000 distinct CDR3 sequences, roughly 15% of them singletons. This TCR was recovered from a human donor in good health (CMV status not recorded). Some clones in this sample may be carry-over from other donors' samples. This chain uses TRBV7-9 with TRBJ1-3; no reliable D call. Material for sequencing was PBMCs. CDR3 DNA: TGTGCCAGCGGAAACACCATATATTTT. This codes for CASGNTIYF.